This entry describes one T cell receptor beta chain. The source of the sample is a study of T-cell reconstitution after alpha-beta-depleted transplantation in children. Unique molecular identifiers were incorporated into the prepared TCRbeta library. MiXCR, applied by TCRdb to the PCR reads, yields one record per CDR3 protein. The repertoire includes 600,000 to 700,000 distinct CDR3 sequences, 15% to 20% of them detected once, and 1.1% sits in the top ten. J was trimmed by 0 bases and V by 5 bases; bases with no gene match: 6. The CDR3 sequence is 15 residues long. Germline CDR1 SGHTA, CDR2 FQGNSA. The specimen was PBMCs from the stem cell graft donor, collected from the stem cell graft. This TCR derives from a human donor who donated a stem cell graft to a child with acute myeloid leukemia. The chain joins TRBV7-2 to TRBJ1-1; the match to TRBD1 covers 7 bases. CDR3: CASSPPGGMNTEAFF. CDR3 bases: TGTGCCAGCAGCCCCCCAGGGGGGATGAACACTGAAGCTTTCTTT.